This T cell receptor beta chain is from a study of T-cell reconstitution after alpha-beta-depleted transplantation in children. This clonotype has just a few counts. Germline lookup yields CDR1 DFQATT and CDR2 SNEGSKA (reference sequence). The CDR3 extends over 14 amino acids. The V and J ends lost 4 bases and 0 bases respectively, with 12 bases between them. Researchers prepared the TCRbeta library using unique molecular identifiers, the study reports. Using its own MiXCR run on the PCR reads, TCRdb lists one record per CDR3 protein. The data contain about 78,000 distinct CDR3 sequences, approximately 14% of them singletons.

Sequenced material: PBMCs, mostly from graft donor cells, taken 180 days after TCRalphabeta/CD19-depleted stem cell transplant. The genes are TRBV20-1 and TRBJ1-1; D possibly corresponds to TRBD1 (5 bases). The TCR comes from a male patient under 10 years old who had a stem cell transplant for acute lymphoblastic leukemia, so the T cells may come from the graft donor. The CDR3 loop is CSATGLGMNTEAFF. As DNA, the CDR3 is TGCAGTGCTACAGGGTTAGGGATGAACACTGAAGCTTTCTTT.